The rows below give T cell receptor beta chains drawn from one sample of a study of OX40 agonist ivuxolimab in advanced cancers. Generated by immunoSEQ multiplex PCR, the TCRdb table keeps only in-frame clones and is missing some. The sample includes tens of thousands of clones, around 82% of them seen just once. Material: CD4+ or CD8+ T cells sorted from blood, obtained in a trial of the OX40 agonist ivuxolimab. The source of these receptors is an adult with an advanced solid tumor such as melanoma, head and neck, liver or kidney cancer. CDR3s include the opening cysteine and the closing phenylalanine or tryptophan. The order of the fields is CDR3 protein, CDR3 DNA, V gene, D gene, clone size, J gene. A D gene is named only where the DNA matches it firmly. Size is omitted from some rows. Given values are once, few, many or a class for expanded clones.

CASRVGGLDTQYF,TGTGCCAGCAGAGTCGGGGGGCTAGATACGCAGTATTTT,TRBV6-1,NA,NA,TRBJ2-3
CASSQMGQGDYGYTF,TGTGCCAGCAGCCAGATGGGACAGGGCGACTATGGCTACACCTTC,TRBV14,TRBD1,NA,TRBJ1-2
CAWSGPAAYEQYF,TGTGCCTGGAGTGGACCGGCAGCCTACGAGCAGTACTTC,TRBV30,NA,NA,TRBJ2-7
CASSPGGTGVWRGGYTF,TGTGCCAGCAGTCCCGGGGGGACAGGAGTATGGAGGGGTGGCTACACCTTC,TRBV7-2,TRBD1,NA,TRBJ1-2
CASSLGQGFGELFF,TGTGCCAGCAGCTTAGGACAGGGTTTCGGGGAGCTGTTTTTT,TRBV7-8,TRBD1,NA,TRBJ2-2
CAWRGYTSYNEQFF,TGTGCCTGGAGAGGGTACACCTCCTACAATGAGCAGTTCTTC,TRBV30,NA,NA,TRBJ2-1
CASGRRGWGTDTQYF,TGTGCCAGCGGACGACGGGGGTGGGGCACAGATACGCAGTATTTT,TRBV6-6,NA,once,TRBJ2-3
CASSYRGLTYEQYF,TGTGCCAGCAGTTACAGGGGGTTGACCTACGAGCAGTACTTC,TRBV6-5,NA,NA,TRBJ2-7
CASSDNPGTKSEQFF,TGTGCCAGCAGTGACAATCCCGGGACAAAATCAGAGCAGTTCTTC,TRBV6-4,NA,NA,TRBJ2-1
CASSETLGQAHTF,TGTGCCAGCAGTGAGACCCTAGGACAGGCCCACACCTTC,TRBV6-1,TRBD1,NA,TRBJ1-2
CASSATSGPTPYGYTF,TGTGCCAGCAGCGCCACATCGGGACCGACACCCTATGGCTACACCTTC,TRBV9,NA,NA,TRBJ1-2
CASSEFGQQPQHF,TGTGCCAGCAGTGAATTTGGACAGCAGCCCCAGCATTTT,TRBV25-1,NA,NA,TRBJ1-5
CASSSILAKNIQYF,TGTGCCAGCAGCTCGATTTTAGCCAAAAACATTCAGTACTTC,TRBV11-2,NA,NA,TRBJ2-4
CASSKVERAGSYEQYF,TGTGCCAGCAGCAAAGTTGAGCGAGCGGGGAGCTACGAGCAGTACTTC,TRBV21-1,NA,NA,TRBJ2-7
CATGGGPYNEQFF,TGTGCCACGGGGGGTGGGCCGTACAATGAGCAGTTCTTC,TRBV15,NA,NA,TRBJ2-1
CASRGEETQYF,TGTGCCAGTAGGGGGGAAGAGACCCAGTACTTC,TRBV19,NA,NA,TRBJ2-5
CASSPPESVYEQYF,TGTGCCAGCTCACCACCGGAATCTGTTTACGAGCAGTACTTC,TRBV18,NA,NA,TRBJ2-7
CASSGLQGHSGNTIYF,TGTGCCAGCAGCGGGCTACAGGGCCACTCTGGAAACACCATATATTTT,TRBV9,NA,NA,TRBJ1-3
CASSLGTGTGGNQPQHF,TGCGCCAGCAGCTTGGGAACCGGGACAGGGGGCAATCAGCCCCAGCATTTT,TRBV5-1,TRBD1,NA,TRBJ1-5
CASSEGWWGRQEETQYF,TGTGCCAGCAGTGAAGGATGGTGGGGGCGGCAAGAAGAGACCCAGTACTTC,TRBV6-1,NA,NA,TRBJ2-5
CASSVGLGPPNTEAFF,TGTGCCAGCAGCGTAGGTTTGGGCCCGCCGAACACTGAAGCTTTCTTT,TRBV9,NA,NA,TRBJ1-1
CASAGLATNEQFF,TGTGCCAGCGCTGGACTAGCGACGAATGAGCAGTTCTTC,TRBV2,TRBD2,few,TRBJ2-1
CASSTETGDGYTF,TGTGCCAGTAGTACTGAGACAGGGGATGGCTACACCTTC,TRBV19,TRBD1,NA,TRBJ1-2
CASSFGPGTGNTEAFF,TGCGCCAGCAGCTTTGGCCCCGGGACAGGGAACACTGAAGCTTTCTTT,TRBV5-1,TRBD1,NA,TRBJ1-1
CAWSLQGDSPLHF,TGTGCCTGGAGTCTGCAGGGGGATTCACCCCTCCACTTT,TRBV30,TRBD1,NA,TRBJ1-6
CASSTGTGEAFF,TGCGCCAGCAGCACAGGGACAGGGGAAGCTTTCTTT,TRBV5-1,TRBD1,once,TRBJ1-1
CASSPSFNQPQHF,TGTGCCAGCAGCCCGAGCTTCAATCAGCCCCAGCATTTT,TRBV5-6,NA,NA,TRBJ1-5
CASSFYGNQPQHF,TGTGCCAGCAGCTTTTACGGGAATCAGCCCCAGCATTTT,TRBV7-2,NA,NA,TRBJ1-5
CASSPGHRRYEQYF,TGTGCCAGCAGCCCGGGACACCGCCGTTACGAGCAGTACTTC,TRBV5-4,NA,NA,TRBJ2-7
CASSPPNRMSNYGYTF,TGTGCCAGCTCACCACCTAACAGGATGTCTAACTATGGCTACACCTTC,TRBV18,NA,NA,TRBJ1-2
CAWSVGGTIYF,TGTGCCTGGAGTGTGGGGGGCACCATATATTTT,TRBV30,NA,once,TRBJ1-3
CASSLYEQYF,TGTGCCAGCAGCCTTTACGAGCAGTACTTC,TRBV7-9,NA,NA,TRBJ2-7
CASSLVGYEQYF,TGTGCCAGCAGCTTAGTGGGGTACGAGCAGTACTTC,TRBV11-2,NA,NA,TRBJ2-7
CASSLIQGRTYEQYF,TGTGCCAGCAGCTTAATACAGGGGAGGACCTACGAGCAGTACTTC,TRBV7-3,NA,NA,TRBJ2-7
CASSEGWGSNQPQHF,TGTGCCAGCAGTGAAGGATGGGGAAGCAATCAGCCCCAGCATTTT,TRBV6-1,NA,NA,TRBJ1-5
CASSVGTGVYEQYF,TGTGCCAGCAGCGTTGGGACAGGGGTCTACGAGCAGTACTTC,TRBV9,TRBD1,NA,TRBJ2-7
CASSPVSGEETQYF,TGCGCCAGCAGCCCGGTTTCGGGGGAAGAGACCCAGTACTTC,TRBV5-1,NA,NA,TRBJ2-5
CASSPTATSYNEQFF,TGTGCCAGCTCACCGACCGCGACCTCCTACAATGAGCAGTTCTTC,TRBV18,NA,NA,TRBJ2-1
CASSESFRVRNQPQHF,TGTGCCAGCAGTGAATCTTTCCGGGTGAGGAATCAGCCCCAGCATTTT,TRBV6-1,NA,NA,TRBJ1-5
CASSPDDGNTIYF,TGTGCCAGTAGTCCTGATGATGGAAACACCATATATTTT,TRBV19,NA,NA,TRBJ1-3
CASSFRPPGAEETQYF,TGTGCCAGCAGCTTCCGCCCCCCAGGGGCGGAAGAGACCCAGTACTTC,TRBV7-2,NA,once,TRBJ2-5
CASSPQGQETQYF,TGTGCCAGCAGTCCCCAGGGACAAGAGACCCAGTACTTC,TRBV27,NA,NA,TRBJ2-5
CASSRTGGDTGELFF,TGTGCCAGCTCCCGGACAGGGGGGGACACCGGGGAGCTGTTTTTT,TRBV6-1,TRBD1,NA,TRBJ2-2
CASSLDQRGLTDTQYF,TGTGCCAGCAGCTTAGACCAGCGGGGGCTCACAGATACGCAGTATTTT,TRBV7-8,TRBD2,NA,TRBJ2-3
CASSPRGLAGGSTDTQYF,TGTGCCAGCTCACCACGGGGGCTAGCGGGGGGAAGCACAGATACGCAGTATTTT,TRBV18,TRBD2,NA,TRBJ2-3
CASRGQAVNYGYTF,TGTGCCAGCAGGGGACAGGCAGTTAACTATGGCTACACCTTC,TRBV6-1,TRBD1,once,TRBJ1-2
CASNPPGDSTDTQYF,TGTGCCAGCAACCCCCCAGGGGATAGCACAGATACGCAGTATTTT,TRBV5-4,NA,NA,TRBJ2-3
CAISEYQGTTEAFF,TGTGCCATCAGTGAGTATCAGGGGACCACTGAAGCTTTCTTT,TRBV10-3,NA,NA,TRBJ1-1
CASSPGTGDQPQHF,TGCGCCAGCAGCCCCGGGACAGGGGACCAGCCCCAGCATTTT,TRBV5-1,TRBD1,NA,TRBJ1-5
CASSLEGWVADRGSYNSPLHF,TGTGCCAGCAGCTTAGAGGGCTGGGTCGCGGACAGGGGCTCCTATAATTCACCCCTCCACTTT,TRBV7-8,TRBD1,NA,TRBJ1-6
CASSVDHLRGNTEAFF,TGTGCCAGCAGCGTAGATCATTTAAGGGGGAACACTGAAGCTTTCTTT,TRBV9,NA,NA,TRBJ1-1
CASSRDLYTGELFF,TGTGCCAGCAGCCGGGACTTATACACCGGGGAGCTGTTTTTT,TRBV7-2,NA,NA,TRBJ2-2
CASRPTGDYGYTF,TGTGCCAGCAGGCCGACAGGGGACTATGGCTACACCTTC,TRBV6-5,TRBD1,once,TRBJ1-2
CASSQDLRYEQYF,TGCGCCAGCAGCCAAGATTTAAGGTACGAGCAGTACTTC,TRBV4-1,NA,NA,TRBJ2-7
CASSLDFSGGSGNTIYF,TGTGCCAGCAGCTTAGACTTTTCAGGAGGGTCTGGAAACACCATATATTTT,TRBV13,NA,NA,TRBJ1-3
CATSREEAGSYTF,TGTGCCACCAGCAGAGAGGAGGCAGGGTCTTACACCTTC,TRBV15,NA,NA,TRBJ1-2
CASSPERGREQYF,TGTGCCAGCAGCCCAGAGCGAGGGAGGGAGCAGTACTTC,TRBV27,NA,NA,TRBJ2-7
CASSHGQGQYEQYF,TGTGCCAGCAGTCATGGACAGGGTCAGTACGAGCAGTACTTC,TRBV6-5,TRBD1,NA,TRBJ2-7
CASTPRELGNEQFF,TGTGCCAGCACCCCAAGGGAGTTGGGCAATGAGCAGTTCTTC,TRBV6-6,NA,NA,TRBJ2-1
CASSVTGATDTQYF,TGTGCCAGTAGTGTTACAGGGGCCACAGATACGCAGTATTTT,TRBV19,TRBD1,NA,TRBJ2-3